This T cell receptor (beta chain) was profiled in a study of OX40 agonist ivuxolimab in advanced cancers. General observations from the study: Expanded peripheral T cell antigen specificity was not determined.

For this clone: Its cognate antigen is unknown.

Germline-derived CDR1 and CDR2 are MRHNA and SNTAGT. The CDR3 has 16 residues. V trimming: 3 bases; J trimming: 1 base; junction bases outside the gene matches: 7. TCRdb's table, derived via immunoSEQ multiplex PCR, lists solely in-frame clones and lacks some. The sample contains some 18,000 clones, about four fifths of which appear only once. The sequence came from an adult with an advanced solid tumor such as melanoma, head and neck, liver or kidney cancer. The material sequenced was CD4+ or CD8+ T cells sorted from blood, taken in a trial of the OX40 agonist ivuxolimab. This chain links TRBV6-4 with TRBJ2-3; 7 bases agree with TRBD2. The CDR3 DNA reads TGTGCCAGCAGTGATCTTGCGGGGGTTGGCACAGATACGCAGTATTTT. Translation gives CASSDLAGVGTDTQYF.